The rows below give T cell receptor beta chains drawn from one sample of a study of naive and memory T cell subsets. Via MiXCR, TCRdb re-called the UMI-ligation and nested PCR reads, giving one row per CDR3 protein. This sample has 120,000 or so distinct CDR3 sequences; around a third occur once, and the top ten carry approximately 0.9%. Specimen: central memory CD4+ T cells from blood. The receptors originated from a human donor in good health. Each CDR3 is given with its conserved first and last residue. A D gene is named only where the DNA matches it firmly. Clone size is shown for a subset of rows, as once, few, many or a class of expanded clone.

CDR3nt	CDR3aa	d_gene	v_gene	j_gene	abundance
TGTGCCAGTGCAACGGGCGCGGACACCGGGGAGCTGTTTTTT	CASATGADTGELFF	.	TRBV19	TRBJ2-2	few
TGTGCCAGCAGCAAGACAGGGGTGACGTCCGCAGATACGCAGTATTTT	CASSKTGVTSADTQYF	TRBD1	TRBV6-4	TRBJ2-3	.
TGCGCCAGCAGTCGGCCTCGCGGTAGGGGGAGCACAGATACGCAGTATTTT	CASSRPRGRGSTDTQYF	.	TRBV23-1	TRBJ2-3	.
TGTGCCAGCAGTTTCCGGGACCTTAATGAAAAACTGTTTTTT	CASSFRDLNEKLFF	.	TRBV12-3/TRBV12-4	TRBJ1-4	.
TGTGCCACCAGCACCCACCGACAGGGGCAAGAGACCCAGTACTTC	CATSTHRQGQETQYF	TRBD1	TRBV15	TRBJ2-5	.
TGTGCCAGCAGTTTAATAAGGAACACCGGGGAGCTGTTTTTT	CASSLIRNTGELFF	.	TRBV28	TRBJ2-2	.
TGTGCCAGCAGTTTTTCGCCTAGCGGGACGTGGAACACCGGGGAGCTGTTTTTT	CASSFSPSGTWNTGELFF	TRBD2	TRBV6-2/TRBV6-3	TRBJ2-2	.
TGTGCCAGCAGCTTTGAGTATGAGCAGTTCTTC	CASSFEYEQFF	.	TRBV7-2	TRBJ2-1	few
TGTGCCAGCAAACGACAGGGCCAAGAGACCCAGTACTTC	CASKRQGQETQYF	TRBD1	TRBV27	TRBJ2-5	.
TGTGCAAGTCGCTCCTTAGGGGGGAAGAATGAAAAACTGTTTTTT	CASRSLGGKNEKLFF	.	TRBV12-2	TRBJ1-4	once
TGTGCCAGCAAGGGAGACAGTGATTACAATGAGCAGTTCTTC	CASKGDSDYNEQFF	.	TRBV2	TRBJ2-1	few
TGTGCCAGTAGTATGGTAGCGGGAGGGATGCAGTTCTTC	CASSMVAGGMQFF	TRBD2	TRBV19	TRBJ2-1	many
TGTGCCAGCAGTCTAGGGGCGGTTCCCTTGACCGGCTACACCTTC	CASSLGAVPLTGYTF	.	TRBV27	TRBJ1-2	few
TGTGCCAGCAGCCATAGCCTACTAGTCCGTGAGCAGTTCTTC	CASSHSLLVREQFF	.	TRBV11-2	TRBJ2-1	.
TGTGCCAGCAGCTTACGGCCAGGAGGGGCGCTTGCGGGACCGTACAATGAGCAGTTCTTC	CASSLRPGGALAGPYNEQFF	.	TRBV7-3	TRBJ2-1	.
TGTGCCAGCAGGGATCAGGGAATCAACGAGCAGTACTTC	CASRDQGINEQYF	.	TRBV28	TRBJ2-7	few